Presented here are 19 T cell receptor beta chains from one specimen sequenced in a study of lymphopenia after photon versus proton radiotherapy. The protocol was immunoSEQ multiplex PCR, while the TCRdb copy is restricted to in-frame clones and leaves out a portion. The data hold tens of thousands of clones, with around nine tenths observed a single time. The source was peripheral blood, collected from a patient treated with proton-based radiotherapy. Receptors originate from a man aged 80 or over with esophageal cancer.

The chain joins TRBV19 to TRBJ1-1, with D perhaps matching TRBD1 (6 bases). With 10 bases removed from V and 3 bases from J, the gap between germline ends came to 9 bases. This CDR3 is built from 11 residues. Germline loops: CDR1 LNHDA, CDR2 SQIVND (reference sequence). CDR3 region: CATKGDTEAFF. The CDR3 nucleotides read TGTGCCACCAAGGGGGACACTGAAGCTTTCTTT.

The genes are TRBV29-1 and TRBJ1-5; D gene unclear. CDR3 length: 11 residues. The germline V gene encodes CDR1 SQVTM and CDR2 ANQGSEA. The ends were cut back, 2 bases at V and 14 bases at J, with 13 bases in the middle. The CDR3 DNA is TGCAGCGTTGAAAAAGCGGGCAGAGAGCATTTT. It is translated as CSVEKAGREHF.

V is TRBV2 and J is TRBJ2-1, with 12 bases matching TRBD2. V gave up 10 bases and J gave up 4 bases; unmatched junction bases: 2. The CDR3 sequence is 13 residues long. CDR1 is SNHLY, CDR2 FYNNEI, per germline. The CDR3 DNA reads as TGTGCCACAGGGACTAGCGGGTACAATGAGCAGTTCTTC. It is translated as CATGTSGYNEQFF.

This clone has only a few counts. In DNA form, the CDR3 reads TGTGCCAGCTCACCGATGCAGGGGCCGTCCTACGAGCAGTACTTC. It yields the protein CASSPMQGPSYEQYF. This chain joins TRBV18 and TRBJ2-7; tentatively, D is TRBD1 (6 bases). The CDR3 length is 15 residues. The germline CDR1 and CDR2 sequences are KGHSH and LQKENI. Trimming left V 3 bases short and J 1 base short, with 13 bases between.

The rearrangement uses TRBV29-1 and TRBJ2-7; 10 nucleotides match TRBD1. Germline trimming cut 5 bases from V and 0 bases from J; bases unmatched to any gene: 1. The V gene's germline CDR1 is SQVTM and CDR2 ANQGSEA. The CDR3 contains 13 residues. CDR3: CSVRQGASYEQYF. DNA of the CDR3: TGCAGCGTTCGACAGGGGGCCTCCTACGAGCAGTACTTC.

This chain joins TRBV7-2 and TRBJ2-3, with a possible D match to TRBD2 (6 bases). In germline, CDR1 is SGHTA, CDR2 FQGNSA. V was trimmed by 1 base and J by 0 bases, leaving 8 bases between them. This CDR3 has 15 amino acids. The CDR3 DNA reads TGTGCCAGCAGCTTAGGGGGGGAGAGCACAGATACGCAGTATTTT. Translated, it gives CASSLGGESTDTQYF.

The rearrangement links TRBV18 to TRBJ2-5; perhaps TRBD1 as D (5 bases). CDR1 and CDR2 from the germline V gene are KGHSH and LQKENI. V shed 0 bases and J shed 7 bases, with 12 bases lying between them. The CDR3 extends over 14 amino acids. In DNA, the CDR3 is TGTGCCAGCTCACCACCGGGGCAGGCTCGGACCCAGTACTTC. This encodes CASSPPGQARTQYF.

The J gene is TRBJ2-1, the V gene TRBV29-1, with 10 bases matching TRBD1. The length of the CDR3 is 12 residues. Trimming cost V 6 bases and J 14 bases; bases outside gene matches: 10. CDR1 and CDR2 (germline): SQVTM, ANQGSEA. The CDR3 DNA reads TGCAGCGTCCGGGACAGGGGAAGTCAGGAGTTCTTC. Its translation is CSVRDRGSQEFF.

The chain uses TRBV4-1 and TRBJ2-5; D gene uncertain. The ends were cut back, 4 bases at V and 5 bases at J, with 14 bases in the middle. Germline CDR1 is MGHRA and CDR2 is YSYEKL. The CDR3 spans 14 residues. DNA for the CDR3: TGCGCCAGCAGCCTTCATCCGTCGGGCGAGACCCAGTACTTC. Translating gives CASSLHPSGETQYF.

The chain is built from TRBV28 and TRBJ1-3; perhaps TRBD1 as D (5 bases). The germline CDR1 and CDR2 sequences are MDHEN and SYDVKM. Trimming removed 6 bases from V and 6 bases from J, with 18 bases in between. There are 15 residues in the CDR3. The CDR3 loop reads CASRPGGWLVNTIYF. The CDR3 nucleotides are TGTGCCAGCAGGCCCGGGGGGTGGCTCGTAAACACCATATATTTT.

This chain joins TRBV6-1 and TRBJ2-7; TRBD2 is a possible D gene (5 bases). The CDR3 runs to 16 residues. Trimming stripped 3 bases from V and 2 bases from J, with 17 bases between. Germline assignment: CDR1 MNHNS and CDR2 SASEGT. The CDR3 nucleotides read TGTGCCAGCAGTGACCCCCTCCCGGACTCAACCTACGAGCAGTACTTC. Amino acid sequence: CASSDPLPDSTYEQYF.

The chain couples TRBV7-8 to TRBJ1-6; D is ambiguous. This CDR3 has 14 amino acids. The ends were cut back, 4 bases at V and 15 bases at J, with 19 bases in the middle. Germline CDR1 reads SGHVS; CDR2 reads FQNEAQ. The CDR3 region has the DNA TGTGCCAGCAGCTCGGCCGGGCCCCCTAGGGTCCTCCACTTT. Amino acid sequence: CASSSAGPPRVLHF.

This rearrangement joins TRBV30 to TRBJ1-1; D remains unclear. The CDR3 spans 13 residues. Per the germline V gene, CDR1 is GTSNPN and CDR2 is SVGIG (reference sequence). With 1 base removed from V and 3 bases from J, the gap between germline ends came to 9 bases. Here the CDR3 DNA reads TGTGCCTGGAGTGACACGGCATACACTGAAGCTTTCTTT. Its translation is CAWSDTAYTEAFF.

CDR3: CASSQVSGSTEAFF. CDR3 coding DNA: TGCGCCAGCAGCCAAGTATCAGGGAGCACTGAAGCTTTCTTT. J is TRBJ1-1 and V is TRBV4-1, with D maybe TRBD1 (5 bases). The CDR3 has 14 amino acids. V gave up 1 base and J gave up 4 bases, with 10 bases separating them. In germline, CDR1 is MGHRA, CDR2 YSYEKL.

J is TRBJ2-7 and V is TRBV25-1, with 7 bases that match TRBD1. The trim removed 7 bases at V and 7 bases at J, leaving 10 bases unmatched. The CDR3 runs 13 residues. The germline V gene has CDR1 MGHDK and CDR2 SYGVNS. CDR3 loop: CASKGQPHREQYF. Written as DNA, the CDR3 is TGTGCCAGCAAGGGACAGCCCCACCGAGAGCAGTACTTC.

J is TRBJ1-2 and V is TRBV4-3; D remains ambiguous. V lost 0 bases and J lost 8, with 13 bases in between. Germline values: CDR1 LGHNA, CDR2 YSLEER. CDR3 length equals 14 residues. The CDR3 region has the DNA TGCGCCAGCAGCCAAGATCGAACCCCCGGGGGCTACACCTTC. It is translated as CASSQDRTPGGYTF.

The chain joins TRBV19 to TRBJ1-1; D is ambiguous. This CDR3 has 15 amino acids. Per the germline V gene, CDR1 is LNHDA and CDR2 is SQIVND (reference sequence). V was shortened by 3 bases and J by 1 base, with 12 bases between the two germline ends. In DNA form, the CDR3 reads TGTGCCAGTAGTATCGGGTTTCGTGGGAACACTGAAGCTTTCTTT. It is translated as CASSIGFRGNTEAFF.

The chain joins TRBV30 to TRBJ1-1; D is undetermined. The CDR3 length is 14 residues. V was shortened by 1 base and J by 8 bases, with 17 bases between the two germline ends. CDR1 is GTSNPN, CDR2 SVGIG, per germline (reference sequence). The CDR3 spells CAWSASGLNLEAFF. CDR3 in DNA: TGTGCCTGGAGTGCTTCAGGACTGAACCTAGAAGCTTTCTTT.

This chain uses TRBV6-1 with TRBJ1-2, with 7 positions matching TRBD1. In germline, CDR1 is MNHNS, CDR2 SASEGT. After removal of 7 bases from V and 1 base from J, the junction contained 9 bases not matched to a gene. The CDR3 is made up of 15 amino acids. CDR3 nucleotide sequence: TGTGCCAGCACACGGGACAGCCAAATTAACTATGGCTACACCTTC. It translates to CASTRDSQINYGYTF.